This T cell receptor (beta chain) comes out of a study of blood T cell repertoires in COVID-19. For the study at large: Nucleic acid was either cDNA or gDNA, and it came from T cells, B-cell-depleted T cells, or PBMCs.

The assay was immunoSEQ multiplex PCR, and TCRdb's table has in-frame clones only and misses some. Found here are fewer than 200,000 clones, 70% to 90% of them singletons; the top ten hold around 7.6%. Germline V gene data show CDR1 as MDHEN and CDR2 as SYDVKM. V dropped 7 bases and J dropped 6 bases, with 26 bases sitting between them. The CDR3 is 17 residues long. The chain employs TRBV28 and TRBJ2-3, with D possibly TRBD2 on 6 matching bases. Sequenced sample: peripheral blood. This receptor was identified in a man aged 40-49 years who had recovered from COVID-19. The CDR3 loop is CASTSPTVARGADTQYF. The CDR3 DNA follows: TGTGCCAGCACCTCACCGACGGTGGCGCGGGGCGCGGATACGCAGTATTTT.